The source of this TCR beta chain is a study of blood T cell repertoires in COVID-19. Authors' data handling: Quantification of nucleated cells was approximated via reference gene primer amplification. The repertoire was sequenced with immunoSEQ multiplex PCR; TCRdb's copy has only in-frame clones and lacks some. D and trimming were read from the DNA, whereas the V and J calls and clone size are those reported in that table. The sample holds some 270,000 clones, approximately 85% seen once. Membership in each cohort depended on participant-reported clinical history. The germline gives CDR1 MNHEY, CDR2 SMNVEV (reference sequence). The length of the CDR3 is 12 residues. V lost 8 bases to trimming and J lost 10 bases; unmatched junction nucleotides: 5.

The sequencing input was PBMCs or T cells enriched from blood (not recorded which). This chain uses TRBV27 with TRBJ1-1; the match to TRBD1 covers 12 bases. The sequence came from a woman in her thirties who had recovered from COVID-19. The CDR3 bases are TGTGCCAGCGGGGACAGGGGGCGCGTAGCTTTCTTT. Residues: CASGDRGRVAFF.